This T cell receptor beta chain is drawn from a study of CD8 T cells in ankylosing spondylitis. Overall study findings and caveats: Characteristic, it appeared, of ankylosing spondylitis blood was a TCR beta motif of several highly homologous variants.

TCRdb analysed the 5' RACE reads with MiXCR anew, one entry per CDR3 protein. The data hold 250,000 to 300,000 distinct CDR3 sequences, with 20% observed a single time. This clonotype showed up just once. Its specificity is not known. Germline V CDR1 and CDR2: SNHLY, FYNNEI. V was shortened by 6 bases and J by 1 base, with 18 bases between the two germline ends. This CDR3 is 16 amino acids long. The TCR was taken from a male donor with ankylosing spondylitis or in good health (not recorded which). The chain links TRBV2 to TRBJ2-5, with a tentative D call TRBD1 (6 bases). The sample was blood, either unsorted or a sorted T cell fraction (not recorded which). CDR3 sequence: CASRITGPHLQETQYF. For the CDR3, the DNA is TGTGCCAGCAGGATAACAGGGCCTCACCTCCAAGAGACCCAGTACTTC. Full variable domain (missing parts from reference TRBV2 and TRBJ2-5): EPEVTQTPSHQVTQMGQEVILRCVPISNHLYFYWYRQILGQKVEFLVSFYNNEISEKSEIFDDQFSVERPDGSNFTLKIRSTKLEDSAMYFCASRITGPHLQETQYFGPGTRLLVL.